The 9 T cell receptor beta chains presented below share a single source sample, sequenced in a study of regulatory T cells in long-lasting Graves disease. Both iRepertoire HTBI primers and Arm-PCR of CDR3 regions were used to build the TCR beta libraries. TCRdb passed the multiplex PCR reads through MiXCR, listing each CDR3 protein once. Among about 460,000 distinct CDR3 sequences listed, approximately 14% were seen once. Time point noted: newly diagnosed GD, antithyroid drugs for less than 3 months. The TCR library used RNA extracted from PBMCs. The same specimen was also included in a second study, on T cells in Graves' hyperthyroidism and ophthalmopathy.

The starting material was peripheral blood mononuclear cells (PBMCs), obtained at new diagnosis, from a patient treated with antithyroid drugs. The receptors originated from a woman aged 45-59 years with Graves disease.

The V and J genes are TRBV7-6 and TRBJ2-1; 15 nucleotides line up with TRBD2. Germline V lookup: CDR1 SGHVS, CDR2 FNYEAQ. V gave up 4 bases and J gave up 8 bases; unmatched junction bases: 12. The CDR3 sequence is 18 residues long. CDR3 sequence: CASSSKGLAGGPPHEQFF. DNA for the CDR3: TGTGCCAGCAGCTCCAAAGGACTAGCGGGAGGGCCTCCACATGAGCAGTTCTTC. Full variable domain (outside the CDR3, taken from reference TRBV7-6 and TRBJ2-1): GAGVSQSPRYKVTKRGQDVALRCDPISGHVSLYWYRQALGQGPEFLTYFNYEAQQDKSGLPNDRFSAERPEGSISTLTIQRTEQRDSAMYRCASSSKGLAGGPPHEQFFGPGTRLTVL.

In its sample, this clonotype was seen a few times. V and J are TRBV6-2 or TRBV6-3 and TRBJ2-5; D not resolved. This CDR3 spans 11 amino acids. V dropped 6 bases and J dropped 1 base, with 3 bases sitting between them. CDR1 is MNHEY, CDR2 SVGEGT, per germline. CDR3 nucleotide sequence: TGTGCCAGCAGGTTCCAAGAGACCCAGTACTTC. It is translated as CASRFQETQYF.

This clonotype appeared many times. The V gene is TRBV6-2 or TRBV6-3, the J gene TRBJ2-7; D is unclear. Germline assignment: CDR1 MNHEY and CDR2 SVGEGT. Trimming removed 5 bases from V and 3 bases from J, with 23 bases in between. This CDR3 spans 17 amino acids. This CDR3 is CASSPFAGSYAGYEQYF. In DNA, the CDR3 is TGTGCCAGCAGTCCATTCGCAGGTAGTTATGCTGGCTACGAGCAGTACTTC.

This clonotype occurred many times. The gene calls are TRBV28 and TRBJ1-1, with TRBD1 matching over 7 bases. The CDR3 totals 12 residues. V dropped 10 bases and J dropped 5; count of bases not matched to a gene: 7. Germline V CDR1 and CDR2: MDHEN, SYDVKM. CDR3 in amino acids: CAIKQGWTEAFF. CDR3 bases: TGTGCCATCAAACAGGGGTGGACTGAAGCTTTCTTT.

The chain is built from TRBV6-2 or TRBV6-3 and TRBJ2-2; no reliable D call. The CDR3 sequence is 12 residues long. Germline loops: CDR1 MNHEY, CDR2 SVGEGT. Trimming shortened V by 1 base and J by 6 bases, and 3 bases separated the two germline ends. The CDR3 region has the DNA TGTGCCAGCAGTTACTGGTCCGGGGAGCTGTTTTTT. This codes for CASSYWSGELFF.

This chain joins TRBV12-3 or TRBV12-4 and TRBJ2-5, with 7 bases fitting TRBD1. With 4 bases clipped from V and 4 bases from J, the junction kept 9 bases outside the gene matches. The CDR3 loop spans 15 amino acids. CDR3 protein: CASSSRQGNAETQYF. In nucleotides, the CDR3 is TGTGCCAGCAGTTCTCGACAGGGAAATGCAGAGACCCAGTACTTC.

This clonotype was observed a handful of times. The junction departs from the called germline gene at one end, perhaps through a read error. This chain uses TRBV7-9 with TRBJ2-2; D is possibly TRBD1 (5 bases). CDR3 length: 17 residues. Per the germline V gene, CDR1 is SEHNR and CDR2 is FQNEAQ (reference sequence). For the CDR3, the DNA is TGTGCCAGCAGCATAGCCTCGGCAGGGCTATACACCGGGGAGCTGTTTTTT. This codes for CASSIASAGLYTGELFF.

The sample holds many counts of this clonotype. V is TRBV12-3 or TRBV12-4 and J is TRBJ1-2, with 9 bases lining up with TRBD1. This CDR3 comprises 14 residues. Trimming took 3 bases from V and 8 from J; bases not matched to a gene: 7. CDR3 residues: CASSFDRGEGGYTF. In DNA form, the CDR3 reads TGTGCCAGCAGTTTCGACAGGGGGGAAGGCGGCTACACCTTC.

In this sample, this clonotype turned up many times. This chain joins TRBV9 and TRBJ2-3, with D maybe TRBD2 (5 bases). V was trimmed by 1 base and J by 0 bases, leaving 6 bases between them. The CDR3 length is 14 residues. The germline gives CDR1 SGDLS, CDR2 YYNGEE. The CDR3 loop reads CASSVRGSTDTQYF. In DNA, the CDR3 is TGTGCCAGCAGCGTAAGAGGGAGCACAGATACGCAGTATTTT.